Sequencing of this TCR beta chain was carried out in a study of T cell responses to AZD1222 COVID-19 vaccine. Overall study results and limits: Vaccine-related CD4 TCRs covered spike, predominating at 160-218 and 743-854.

Assay used: immunoSEQ multiplex PCR; TCRdb lists only in-frame clones, some missing. The data show about 120,000 clones, about 90% seen once. V lost 4 bases to trimming and J lost 4 bases; unmatched junction nucleotides: 9. The germline V gene has CDR1 SGHRS and CDR2 YFSETQ. This CDR3 is built from 16 residues. As for this clone: Antigen unknown.

This receptor was obtained from an adult in good health. The gene calls are TRBV5-1 and TRBJ1-4; 8 bases fit TRBD1. The sequencing here drew on peripheral blood, taken on day 0 of AZD1222 vaccination. This chain's CDR3 is CASSPGTGTLNEKLFF. CDR3 DNA: TGCGCCAGCAGCCCCGGGACAGGAACTCTTAATGAAAAACTGTTTTTT. Supplemented by reference TRBV5-1 and TRBJ1-4, the full variable domain reads KAGVTQTPRYLIKTRGQQVTLSCSPISGHRSVSWYQQTPGQGLQFLFEYFSETQRNKGNFPGRFSGRQFSNSRSEMNVSTLELGDSALYLCASSPGTGTLNEKLFFGSGTQLSVL.